A single sample gave rise to the 20 T cell receptor beta chains below, sequenced in a study of CD8 T cells in ankylosing spondylitis. MiXCR, applied by TCRdb to the 5' RACE reads, yields one record per CDR3 protein. This sample has fewer than 500,000 distinct CDR3 sequences, with around 24% found just once. Study findings and constraints: Among TCR beta sequences, a motif of eight highly homologous variants appeared characteristic of ankylosing spondylitis blood.

For these TCRs, the target antigens are not known. Specimen: blood, either unsorted or a sorted T cell fraction (not recorded which). These receptor sequences come from a male donor with ankylosing spondylitis.

The chain carries TRBV11-2 and TRBJ2-2; 8 nucleotides match TRBD2. Looked up from germline, CDR1 is SGHAT and CDR2 is FQNNGV. Trimming at V came to 2 bases and at J to 1 base, leaving 15 bases not matched to a gene. The CDR3 extends over 20 amino acids. This chain's CDR3 is CASSLPLLAGGIKNTGELFF. The CDR3 coding sequence is TGTGCCAGCAGCTTACCATTGCTGGCGGGAGGTATCAAGAACACCGGGGAGCTGTTTTTT.

This clonotype appeared a few times. The V and J genes are TRBV5-1 and TRBJ2-2; D remains ambiguous. Germline CDR1 reads SGHRS; CDR2 reads YFSETQ. V was shortened by 0 bases and J by 3 bases, with 6 bases between the two germline ends. This CDR3 region has 14 residues. CDR3 region: CASSLASYTGELFF. DNA for the CDR3: TGCGCCAGCAGCTTGGCAAGTTACACCGGGGAGCTGTTTTTT.

A word on this clonotype: The junction and the germline gene differ at one end; a read error may be behind it. In nucleotides, the CDR3 is TGCAGCGTTGACAGGGGAAACATTGAAGCTTTCTTT. It codes for CSVDRGNIEAFF. The chain carries TRBV29-1 and TRBJ1-1; the D gene is possibly TRBD1 (6 bases). Germline V gene lookup returns CDR1 SQVTM and CDR2 ANQGSEA. This CDR3 is 12 amino acids long.

This chain joins TRBV7-8 and TRBJ2-6; weak D call: TRBD1 (5 bases). This CDR3 comprises 20 residues. The ends were cut back, 5 bases at V and 1 base at J, with 24 bases in the middle. Germline V CDR1 and CDR2: SGHVS, FQNEAQ. The CDR3 sequence: CASSDVYRTVTLSGANVLTF. The CDR3 nucleotides are TGTGCCAGCAGCGACGTCTACAGGACGGTTACGCTGTCTGGGGCCAACGTCCTGACTTTC.

This clonotype has only a few counts. J is TRBJ2-7 and V is TRBV3-1; TRBD1 matches 7 bases. CDR3 length equals 13 residues. Losses at the gene ends were 5 bases for V and 0 bases for J; bases not matched to a gene: 1. The germline gives CDR1 LGHDT, CDR2 YNNKEL (reference sequence). CDR3 in amino acids: CASSGDSSYEQYF. CDR3 in DNA: TGTGCCAGCAGCGGGGACAGCTCCTACGAGCAGTACTTC.

This clonotype showed up just a few times. The V call is TRBV30, the J call TRBJ1-5; D gene ambiguous. This CDR3 has 12 amino acids. CDR1 GTSNPN and CDR2 SVGIG come from the germline V gene (reference sequence). V lost 2 bases and J lost 12, with 14 bases in between. DNA for the CDR3: TGTGCCTGGAGTCGACGGGATCAACGCCAGCATTTT. As protein: CAWSRRDQRQHF.

V and J are TRBV20-1 and TRBJ2-7; 9 bases align to TRBD2. The trim removed 4 bases at V and 3 bases at J, leaving 10 bases unmatched. The CDR3 is 15 amino acids. The germline gives CDR1 DFQATT, CDR2 SNEGSKA (reference sequence). The CDR3, as DNA: TGCAGTGCTATTGGCCCGGTAGCGGGGGACTACGAGCAGTACTTC. Translated: CSAIGPVAGDYEQYF.

The rearrangement uses TRBV2 and TRBJ2-7, with TRBD2 matching over 7 bases. This CDR3 is built from 14 residues. Germline lookup yields CDR1 SNHLY and CDR2 FYNNEI. The V and J ends lost 7 bases and 5 bases, in that order; junction bases with no gene match: 11. The CDR3 loop reads CASTPGGSRNEQYF. The CDR3 bases are TGTGCCAGCACCCCCGGCGGGAGTCGAAACGAGCAGTACTTC. The full variable domain, its missing parts supplied by reference TRBV2 and TRBJ2-7, is EPEVTQTPSHQVTQMGQEVILRCVPISNHLYFYWYRQILGQKVEFLVSFYNNEISEKSEIFDDQFSVERPDGSNFTLKIRSTKLEDSAMYFCASTPGGSRNEQYFGPGTRLTVT.

This clonotype came up a few times. This sequence joins TRBV10-3 and TRBJ2-1; the match to TRBD2 covers 8 bases. J lost 4 bases, V lost 9 bases, and 5 bases had no gene match. Germline V gene sequence: CDR1 ENHRY, CDR2 SYGVKD. This CDR3 comprises 13 residues. CDR3 region: CAMRTSSYNEQFF. DNA for the CDR3: TGTGCCATGAGGACTAGCTCTTACAATGAGCAGTTCTTC.

This CDR3 is CASSFQAYNEQFF. Here the CDR3 DNA reads TGTGCCAGCAGTTTCCAGGCCTACAATGAGCAGTTCTTC. J is TRBJ2-1 and V is TRBV28; unclear D gene. Germline V gives CDR1 MDHEN, CDR2 SYDVKM. The CDR3 has 13 amino acids. Trimming cost V 3 bases and J 2 bases, with 5 bases left between them.

The V and J genes are TRBV7-2 and TRBJ2-2; D is ambiguous. This CDR3 region has 16 residues. Trimming stripped 1 base from V and 1 base from J, with 10 bases between. Germline loops: CDR1 SGHTA, CDR2 FQGNSA. The CDR3 reads CASSLVSARNTGELFF. CDR3 nucleotide sequence: TGTGCCAGCAGCTTAGTATCTGCCAGGAACACCGGGGAGCTGTTTTTT.

The chain uses TRBV29-1 and TRBJ2-7, with 10 bases identical to TRBD1. This CDR3 is built from 12 residues. Per germline, CDR1 SQVTM and CDR2 ANQGSEA. V dropped 6 bases and J dropped 6; count of bases not matched to a gene: 5. CDR3 protein: CSVRTGGSEQYF. CDR3 nucleotides: TGCAGCGTAAGGACAGGGGGAAGCGAGCAGTACTTC.

V is TRBV12-3 or TRBV12-4 and J is TRBJ1-5; D is perhaps TRBD1 (5 bases). The CDR3 consists of 13 residues. The V gene lost 4 bases and the J gene lost 4 bases, with 8 bases spanning the gap. In DNA, the CDR3 is TGTGCCAGCAGTTACTGGGGGAATCAGCCCCAGCATTTT. Translated: CASSYWGNQPQHF.

The chain is built from TRBV7-3 and TRBJ2-7; tentatively, D is TRBD2 (6 bases). The CDR3 spans 16 residues. Germline CDR1 SGHTA, CDR2 FQGTGA. V was shortened by 4 bases and J by 4 bases, with 20 bases between the two germline ends. The CDR3 coding sequence is TGTGCCAGCAGCTCCAATAGCGCGGGAAAACGGTACGAGCAGTACTTC. Protein sequence: CASSSNSAGKRYEQYF.

J is TRBJ1-5 and V is TRBV25-1; 7 bases are a match to TRBD1. CDR1 MGHDK and CDR2 SYGVNS come from the germline V gene. V trimming: 4 bases; J trimming: 4 bases; junction bases outside the gene matches: 7. The CDR3 consists of 15 residues. The CDR3 DNA reads TGTGCCAGCAGTGCCTCGACAGGGCCGAATCAGCCCCAGCATTTT. It codes for CASSASTGPNQPQHF.

V and J are TRBV4-1 and TRBJ2-1; tentatively, D is TRBD2 (5 bases). V lost 4 bases, J lost 2 bases, and 15 bases lay in between. Germline lookup yields CDR1 MGHRA and CDR2 YSYEKL. The CDR3 consists of 16 residues. The CDR3 region is CASSPSVALAYNEQFF. CDR3 sequence (DNA): TGCGCCAGCAGCCCTTCGGTAGCGCTGGCCTACAATGAGCAGTTCTTC.

This clonotype was observed a few times. This chain connects TRBV27 to TRBJ1-4; D might be TRBD1 (5 bases). Germline CDR1 and CDR2: MNHEY and SMNVEV (reference sequence). This CDR3 has 16 amino acids. Trimming stripped 3 bases from V and 5 bases from J, with 16 bases between. CDR3: CASSFGSSGGNEKLFF. In DNA, the CDR3 is TGTGCCAGCAGTTTCGGTAGTTCCGGGGGGAATGAAAAACTGTTTTTT.

The J gene is TRBJ1-3, the V gene TRBV19; D is unclear. Germline assignment: CDR1 LNHDA and CDR2 SQIVND (reference sequence). CDR3 length equals 16 residues. The ends were cut back, 7 bases at V and 0 bases at J, with 16 bases in the middle. The CDR3 DNA is TGTGCCAGTAAGCGTTCGGCAGCCAGCTCTGGAAACACCATATATTTT. It translates to CASKRSAASSGNTIYF.

The V call is TRBV12-3 or TRBV12-4, the J call TRBJ2-1; 7 nucleotides match TRBD2. The CDR3 runs 13 residues. J gave up 6 bases and V 4 bases, and 3 bases lay outside the gene matches. CDR3 DNA sequence: TGTGCCAGCAGTTGGACTAGTCTCAATGAGCAGTTCTTC. Translating it yields CASSWTSLNEQFF.

This clonotype came up a few times. V usage is TRBV5-1 and J usage is TRBJ2-3; D gene ambiguous. CDR3 length: 13 amino acids. V was trimmed by 6 bases and J by 6 bases, leaving 14 bases between them. Germline lookup yields CDR1 SGHRS and CDR2 YFSETQ. DNA for the CDR3: TGCGCCAGCAATGCCCGGGTATCGGATACGCAGTATTTT. Translated, it gives CASNARVSDTQYF.